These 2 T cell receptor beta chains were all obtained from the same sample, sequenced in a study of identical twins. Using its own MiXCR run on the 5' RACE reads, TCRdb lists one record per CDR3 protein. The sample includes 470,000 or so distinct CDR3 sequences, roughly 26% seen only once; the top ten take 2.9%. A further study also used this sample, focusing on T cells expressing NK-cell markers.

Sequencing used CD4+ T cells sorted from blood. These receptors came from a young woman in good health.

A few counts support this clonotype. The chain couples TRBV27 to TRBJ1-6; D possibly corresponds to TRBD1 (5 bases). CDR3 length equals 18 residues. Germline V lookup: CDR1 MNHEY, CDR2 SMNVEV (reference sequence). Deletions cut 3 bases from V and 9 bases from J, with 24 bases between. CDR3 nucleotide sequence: TGTGCCAGCAGTTTCCAGCTTCAAGTTACAGGTCGGGGTTCACCCCTCCACTTT. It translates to CASSFQLQVTGRGSPLHF.

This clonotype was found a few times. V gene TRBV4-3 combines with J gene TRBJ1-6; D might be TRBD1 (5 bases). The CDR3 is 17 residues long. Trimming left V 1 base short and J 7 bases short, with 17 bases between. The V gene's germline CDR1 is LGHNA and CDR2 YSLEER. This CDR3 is CASSQGVSRAGNSPLHF. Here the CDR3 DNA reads TGCGCCAGCAGCCAAGGCGTGTCACGGGCAGGGAATTCACCCCTCCACTTT.